This is a list of T cell receptor beta chains from one sample in a study of T cells in Graves' hyperthyroidism and ophthalmopathy. MiXCR, applied by TCRdb to the multiplex PCR reads, yields one record per CDR3 protein. The profile shows about 500,000 distinct CDR3 sequences, more than 15% of them singletons. The sequencing input was blood. These receptors were collected from a woman in her twenties or thirties with Graves' ophthalmopathy. Each CDR3 is given with its conserved first and last residue. D genes are given only for firm matches. The listing skips clone size in some rows; elsewhere it reads once, few, many or a size class.

j_call cdr3_length clone_size d_call v_call cdr3_nt cdr3_aa
TRBJ2-3 15 - - TRBV6-2/TRBV6-3 TGTGCCAGCAGGATCGTAGCAGGGTCCGCAGATACGCAGTATTTT CASRIVAGSADTQYF
TRBJ2-1 15 - TRBD2 TRBV6-5 TGTGCCAGCAGTTACGGAGCTAGCGGGTACAATGAGCAGTTCTTC CASSYGASGYNEQFF
TRBJ2-4 17 - TRBD1 TRBV20-1 TGCAGTGCTAGTTCTCTACAGGGGCTGGTGGGGAAAAACATTCAGTACTTC CSASSLQGLVGKNIQYF
TRBJ2-7 13 - - TRBV19 TGTGCCAGTAGTATCTCCCTCCTATACGAGCAGTACTTC CASSISLLYEQYF
TRBJ2-1 14 few - TRBV29-1 TGCAGCGGGGATATGGGGAGCTCCTACAATGAGCAGTTCTTC CSGDMGSSYNEQFF
TRBJ1-3 14 few - TRBV28 TGTGCCAGCAGAGGTACAGGGAGGGAAAACACCATATATTTT CASRGTGRENTIYF
TRBJ1-5 14 many TRBD1 TRBV30 TGTGCCTGGAGGGACAGGGGGCTGGGTCAGCCCCAGCATTTT CAWRDRGLGQPQHF
TRBJ1-4 15 many - TRBV3-1 TGTGCCAGCAGCCCTTCCCCGGGCCCGAATGAAAAACTGTTTTTT CASSPSPGPNEKLFF
TRBJ2-5 14 many TRBD2 TRBV30 TGTGCCCTCTCATACGGGGGGGGCGGAGAGACCCAGTACTTC CALSYGGGGETQYF
TRBJ2-3 15 few - TRBV7-3 TGTGCCAGCAGCCTAACACGAGATAGCACAGATACGCAGTATTTT CASSLTRDSTDTQYF
TRBJ2-7 13 many TRBD1 TRBV5-1 TGCGCCAGCAGTAAGGGACAGACCTACGAGCAGTACTTC CASSKGQTYEQYF
TRBJ2-1 19 few TRBD2 TRBV18 TGTGCCAGCTCCCCTAAGGGGCTTGGGACTAGCGGGGCCTACAATGAGCAGTTCTTC CASSPKGLGTSGAYNEQFF
TRBJ2-7 15 - TRBD2 TRBV20-1 TGCAGTGCTAGGGTTCTAGCGGGAGATCCCTACGAGCAGTACTTC CSARVLAGDPYEQYF
TRBJ2-1 15 many TRBD2 TRBV6-5 TGTGCCAGCAGTTACACTAGCGGGATGTCGAATGAGCAGTTCTTC CASSYTSGMSNEQFF
TRBJ2-5 13 many - TRBV7-2 TGTGCCAGCAGCATGGGCTTCCGAGAGACCCAGTACTTC CASSMGFRETQYF
TRBJ2-3 14 - - TRBV7-2 TGTGCCAGCAGCCAGAGGCAGTACACAGATACGCAGTATTTT CASSQRQYTDTQYF
TRBJ2-1 14 many - TRBV20-1 TGCAGTGCTCTCGAGGTAGGGGGAGGCAATGAGCAGTTCTTC CSALEVGGGNEQFF
TRBJ2-1 16 - TRBD2 TRBV29-1 TGCAGCGCTCGGACTAGCGGGAGCCCCGCGGGTAATGAGCAGTTCTTC CSARTSGSPAGNEQFF
TRBJ2-5 13 - TRBD1 TRBV29-1 TGCAGCGTGCGGGACAGGTCACAAGAGACCCAGTACTTC CSVRDRSQETQYF
TRBJ2-7 16 - - TRBV7-9 TGTGCCAGCAGCTTAGCGCTCGGACAGCTCTCCTACGAGCAGTACTTC CASSLALGQLSYEQYF